This T cell receptor beta chain was identified during a study of blood T cell repertoires in COVID-19. V was pared by 0 bases and J by 8 bases, with 6 bases of the junction left unmatched. The CDR3 sequence is 15 residues long. Looked up from germline, CDR1 is SGDLS and CDR2 is YYNGEE. Libraries were prepared by immunoSEQ multiplex PCR; TCRdb keeps only in-frame clonotypes and omits some of them. The sample lists roughly 110,000 clones, 65% to 85% occurring once. This clone appeared a few times. The chain has TRBV9 and TRBJ2-1; 9 bases fit TRBD2. The sequence was obtained from a man aged 45 to 65 with acute or convalescent COVID-19. The sequencing sample was made of peripheral blood. The CDR3 DNA follows: TGTGCCAGCAGCGTAGACGGCGGGGGGGCGGATGAGCAGTTCTTC. Amino acid sequence: CASSVDGGGADEQFF. Drawing the rest from reference TRBV9 and TRBJ2-1, the complete variable domain is DSGVTQTPKHLITATGQRVTLRCSPRSGDLSVYWYQQSLDQGLQFLIQYYNGEERAKGNILERFSAQQFPDLHSELNLSSLELGDSALYFCASSVDGGGADEQFFGPGTRLTVL.